The entry below gives a single TCR beta chain sequence along with its context. Its antigen is undetermined. Each CDR3 protein is one row after TCRdb ran MiXCR on the reads. The sample records about 350,000 distinct CDR3 sequences, about 35% being singletons. The data belong to a study of T cell repertoires in cytomegalovirus infection. The overall study: Use of recently identified HLA-C-restricted and well-studied HLA-B-restricted CMV epitopes was part of the study. Shared public TCR beta signatures pointed to both CMV infection and a matching HLA type.

This CDR3 spans 14 amino acids. Trimming removed 6 bases from V and 8 bases from J; junction bases left unmatched: 15. Per germline, CDR1 SQVTM and CDR2 ANQGSEA. This sequence was found in a human donor in good health (CMV status not recorded). Some clones in this sample may be carry-over from other donors' samples. The source was cultured PBMCs, collected from culture after CMV antigen stimulation. The chain joins TRBV29-1 to TRBJ1-2; 7 bases match TRBD1. The CDR3 loop reads CSVWVLKGAKGYTF. The CDR3 DNA follows: TGCAGCGTGTGGGTTTTAAAGGGGGCCAAGGGCTACACCTTC.